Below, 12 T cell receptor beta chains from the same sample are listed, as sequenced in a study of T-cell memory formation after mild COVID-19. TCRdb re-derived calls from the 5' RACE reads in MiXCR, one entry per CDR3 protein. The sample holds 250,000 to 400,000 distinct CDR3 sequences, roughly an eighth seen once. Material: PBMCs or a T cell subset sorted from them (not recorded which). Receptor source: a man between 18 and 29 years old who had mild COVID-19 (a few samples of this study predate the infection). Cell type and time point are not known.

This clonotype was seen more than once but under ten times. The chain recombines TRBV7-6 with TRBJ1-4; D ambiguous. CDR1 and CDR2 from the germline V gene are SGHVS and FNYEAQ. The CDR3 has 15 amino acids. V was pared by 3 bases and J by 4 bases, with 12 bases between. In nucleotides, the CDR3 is TGTGCCAGCAGCTTTCAACCCTCTTATAATGAAAAACTGTTTTTT. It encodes CASSFQPSYNEKLFF. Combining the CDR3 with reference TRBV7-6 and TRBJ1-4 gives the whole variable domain GAGVSQSPRYKVTKRGQDVALRCDPISGHVSLYWYRQALGQGPEFLTYFNYEAQQDKSGLPNDRFSAERPEGSISTLTIQRTEQRDSAMYRCASSFQPSYNEKLFFGSGTQLSVL.

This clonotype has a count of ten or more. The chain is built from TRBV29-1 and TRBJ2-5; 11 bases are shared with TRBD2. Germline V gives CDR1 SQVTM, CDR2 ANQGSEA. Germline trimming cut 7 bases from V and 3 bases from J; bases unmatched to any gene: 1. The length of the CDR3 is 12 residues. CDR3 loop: CSGGLAEETQYF. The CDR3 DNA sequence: TGCAGCGGGGGACTAGCGGAAGAGACCCAGTACTTC.

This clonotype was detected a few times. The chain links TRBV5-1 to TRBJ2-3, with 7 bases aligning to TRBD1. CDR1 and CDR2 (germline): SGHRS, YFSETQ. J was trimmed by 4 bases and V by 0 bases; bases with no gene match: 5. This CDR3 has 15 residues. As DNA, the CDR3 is TGCGCCAGCAGCTTGGCTGCGACAGGGTCAGATACGCAGTATTTT. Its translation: CASSLAATGSDTQYF.

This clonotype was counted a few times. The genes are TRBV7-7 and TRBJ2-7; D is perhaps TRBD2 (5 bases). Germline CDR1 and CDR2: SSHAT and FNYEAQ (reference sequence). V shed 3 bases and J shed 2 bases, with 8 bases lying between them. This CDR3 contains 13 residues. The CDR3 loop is CASSFGETYEQYF. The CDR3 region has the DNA TGTGCCAGCAGCTTCGGGGAAACCTACGAGCAGTACTTC.

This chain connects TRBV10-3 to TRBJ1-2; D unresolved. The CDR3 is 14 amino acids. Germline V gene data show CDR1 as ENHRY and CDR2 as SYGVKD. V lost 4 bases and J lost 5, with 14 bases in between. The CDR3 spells CAISGGPLPYGYTF. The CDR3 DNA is TGTGCCATCAGTGGAGGACCGCTCCCTTATGGCTACACCTTC.

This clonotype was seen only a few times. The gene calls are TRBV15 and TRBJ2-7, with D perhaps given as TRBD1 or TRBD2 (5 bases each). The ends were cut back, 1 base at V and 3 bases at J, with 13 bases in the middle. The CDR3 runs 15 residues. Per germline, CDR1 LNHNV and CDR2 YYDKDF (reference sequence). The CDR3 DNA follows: TGTGCCACCAGCAGAGGTGGGACGGCCTTCTACGAGCAGTACGTC. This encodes CATSRGGTAFYEQYV.

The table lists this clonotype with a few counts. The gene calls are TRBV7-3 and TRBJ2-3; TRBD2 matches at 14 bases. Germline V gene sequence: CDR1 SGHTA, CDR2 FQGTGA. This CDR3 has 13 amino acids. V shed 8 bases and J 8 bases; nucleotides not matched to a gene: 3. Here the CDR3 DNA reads TGTGCCAGCGGGACTAGCGGGGGCCCTACGCAGTATTTT. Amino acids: CASGTSGGPTQYF.

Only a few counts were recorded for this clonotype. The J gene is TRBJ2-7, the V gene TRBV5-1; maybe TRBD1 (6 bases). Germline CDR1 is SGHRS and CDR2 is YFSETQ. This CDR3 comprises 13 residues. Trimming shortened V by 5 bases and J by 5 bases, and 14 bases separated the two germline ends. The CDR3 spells CASSFGGDDEQYF. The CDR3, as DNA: TGCGCCAGCAGTTTTGGGGGCGACGACGAGCAGTACTTC.

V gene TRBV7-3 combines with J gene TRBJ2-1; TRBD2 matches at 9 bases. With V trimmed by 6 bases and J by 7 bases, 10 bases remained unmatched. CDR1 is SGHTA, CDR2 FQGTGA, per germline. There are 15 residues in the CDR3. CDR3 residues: CASSLGASGANEQFF. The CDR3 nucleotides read TGTGCCAGCAGTTTAGGGGCTAGCGGGGCAAATGAGCAGTTCTTC.

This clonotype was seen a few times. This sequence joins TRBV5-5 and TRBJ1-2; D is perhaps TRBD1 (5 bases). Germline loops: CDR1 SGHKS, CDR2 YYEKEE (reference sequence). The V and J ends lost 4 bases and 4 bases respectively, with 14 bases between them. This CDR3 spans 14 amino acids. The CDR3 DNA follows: TGTGCCAGCAGCCCAGCAGGGATCTCCTATGGCTACACCTTC. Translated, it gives CASSPAGISYGYTF.

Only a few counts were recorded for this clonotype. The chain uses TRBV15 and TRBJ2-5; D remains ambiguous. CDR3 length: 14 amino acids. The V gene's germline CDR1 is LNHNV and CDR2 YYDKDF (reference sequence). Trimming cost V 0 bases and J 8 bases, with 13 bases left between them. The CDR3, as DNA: TGTGCCACCAGCAGAGAAGGGTCAGGCCATACCCAGTACTTC. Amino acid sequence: CATSREGSGHTQYF.

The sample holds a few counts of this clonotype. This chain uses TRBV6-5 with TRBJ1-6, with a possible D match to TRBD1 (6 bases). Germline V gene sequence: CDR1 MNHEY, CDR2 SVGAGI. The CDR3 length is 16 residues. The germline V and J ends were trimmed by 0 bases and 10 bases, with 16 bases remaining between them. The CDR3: CASSYSLLQGISPLHF. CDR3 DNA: TGTGCCAGCAGTTACTCGTTGTTACAGGGTATCTCACCCCTCCACTTT.